This T cell receptor (beta chain) was captured in a study of PD-1 blockade in mismatch repair-deficient tumors. Study at large: All were previously treated, progressing patients with around eleven mismatch repair-deficient cancer types.

All patients were mismatch repair deficient, assessed by either PCR or immunohistochemistry. TCRs were sequenced from a few patients responding to pembrolizumab. The method was immunoSEQ multiplex PCR; TCRdb's version includes in-frame clones alone and lacks a portion of them. This table has tens of thousands of clones, 65% to 85% appearing once. As concerns this clone: Its antigen is unidentified.

The study, taken as a whole, reports: Tumor-resident clones, often undetectable pretreatment in blood, expanded then contracted after pembrolizumab.

The sample in question was PBMCs, obtained less than 7 weeks after starting pembrolizumab. The clonotype was recovered from an adult with mismatch repair-deficient cancer.

The CDR3 DNA reads as TGCGCCAGCAGCTTGGTGCCAGGGGGTGGACCTAATGAAAAACTGTTTTTT. Translated, it gives CASSLVPGGGPNEKLFF. The chain has TRBV5-1 and TRBJ1-4, with 7 bases aligning to TRBD1. The CDR3 is made up of 17 amino acids. J lost 3 bases, V lost 0 bases, and 8 bases had no gene match. Germline V lookup: CDR1 SGHRS, CDR2 YFSETQ. Full variable domain (rest looked up from reference TRBV5-1 and TRBJ1-4): KAGVTQTPRYLIKTRGQQVTLSCSPISGHRSVSWYQQTPGQGLQFLFEYFSETQRNKGNFPGRFSGRQFSNSRSEMNVSTLELGDSALYLCASSLVPGGGPNEKLFFGSGTQLSVL.